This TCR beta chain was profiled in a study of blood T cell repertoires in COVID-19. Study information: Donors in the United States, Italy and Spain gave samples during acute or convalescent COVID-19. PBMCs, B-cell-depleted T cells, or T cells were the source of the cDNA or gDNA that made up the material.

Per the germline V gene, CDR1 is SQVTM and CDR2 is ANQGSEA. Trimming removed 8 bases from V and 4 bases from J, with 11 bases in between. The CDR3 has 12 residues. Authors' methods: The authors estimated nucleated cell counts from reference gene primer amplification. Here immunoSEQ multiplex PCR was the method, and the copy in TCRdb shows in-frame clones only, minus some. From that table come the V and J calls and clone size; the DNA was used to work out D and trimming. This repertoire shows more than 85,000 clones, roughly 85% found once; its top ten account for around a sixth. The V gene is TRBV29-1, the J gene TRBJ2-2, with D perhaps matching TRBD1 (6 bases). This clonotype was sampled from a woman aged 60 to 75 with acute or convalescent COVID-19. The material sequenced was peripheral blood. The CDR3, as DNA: TGCAGCTTAAGGGGGAGCACCGGGGAGCTGTTTTTT. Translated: CSLRGSTGELFF.